Reported below is one TCR beta chain. Antigen unknown. V was shortened by 3 bases and J by 6 bases, with 6 bases between the two germline ends. The germline gives CDR1 MNHEY, CDR2 SMNVEV (reference sequence). This CDR3 comprises 11 residues. Sequencing was performed with immunoSEQ multiplex PCR; in TCRdb, only in-frame clones are kept and a portion is missing. The sample holds under 100,000 clones; 65% to 85% are singletons and the top ten take 10% to 15%. The data belong to a study of PD-1 blockade in classical Hodgkin lymphoma. Findings and limits, study-wide: The study found complete responders had baseline diversity similar to newly diagnosed patients. A significant rise in TCR diversity was seen by C4D1 for CD4+ cells but not for CD8+ cells.

Every one of the patients relapsed after autologous stem cell transplantation (brentuximab vedotin exposure was variable). The chain employs TRBV27 and TRBJ2-7; no firm D call. The sample was peripheral blood mononuclear cells (PBMCs), taken at baseline. The origin of this receptor is a human donor with classical Hodgkin lymphoma. CDR3 nucleotide sequence: TGTGCCAGCAGTTTCGGGTCCGAGCAGTACTTC. It specifies CASSFGSEQYF.